What follows are 7 T cell receptor beta chains derived from one specimen sequenced in a study of T-cell memory formation after mild COVID-19. MiXCR, applied by TCRdb to the 5' RACE reads, yields one record per CDR3 protein. The data contain under 50,000 distinct CDR3 sequences, roughly 9% of them seen just once; the ten biggest clones take up about 11%. The sequenced material came from PBMCs or a T cell subset sorted from them (not recorded which). These receptors originate from an adult woman who had mild COVID-19 (a few samples of this study predate the infection). Cell type and time point are not known.

This clonotype came up a few times. The junction does not match germline at one end; this may be a read error. The chain has TRBV7-3 and TRBJ1-1, with 8 bases fitting TRBD1. Per the germline V gene, CDR1 is SGHTA and CDR2 is FQGTGA. The CDR3 totals 12 residues. The CDR3 sequence is CASSHGQGLRLF. The CDR3 bases are TGTGCCAGCAGCCACGGACAGGGACTTCGCTTATTT.

This clonotype was counted only a few times. V gene TRBV6-5 combines with J gene TRBJ2-6; D may be TRBD1 or TRBD2 (6 bases each). The CDR3 covers 16 residues. Trimming took off 4 bases at V and 5 bases at J, with 15 bases between the two ends. The germline V gene encodes CDR1 MNHEY and CDR2 SVGAGI. The chain's CDR3 is CASSSGLRGWANVLTF. In DNA, the CDR3 is TGTGCCAGCAGTTCCGGACTAAGGGGGTGGGCCAACGTCCTGACTTTC.

This clonotype was found a few times. This chain links TRBV7-9 with TRBJ1-3; D gene unclear. Germline V gene data show CDR1 as SEHNR and CDR2 as FQNEAQ (reference sequence). This CDR3 is built from 14 residues. V was trimmed by 5 bases and J by 1 base, leaving 9 bases between them. The chain's CDR3 is CASSLPGSGNTIYF. The CDR3, as DNA: TGTGCCAGCAGCCTCCCGGGATCTGGAAACACCATATATTTT.

This clonotype was counted a few times. The V call is TRBV12-3 or TRBV12-4, the J call TRBJ2-5, with 8 bases lining up with TRBD1. This CDR3 is 14 amino acids long. J lost 5 bases, V lost 5 bases, and 7 bases had no gene match. DNA for the CDR3: TGTGCCAGCAGTCTAGGGGACAGGAGGGAGACCCAGTACTTC. This gives the protein CASSLGDRRETQYF.

The chain employs TRBV5-1 and TRBJ2-2; D is unclear. Trimming stripped 4 bases from V and 7 bases from J, with 14 bases between. Germline V CDR1 and CDR2: SGHRS, YFSETQ. This CDR3 spans 14 amino acids. Written as DNA, the CDR3 is TGCGCCAGCAGCCCCCCGACACACGGCGGGGAGCTGTTTTTT. Translated, it gives CASSPPTHGGELFF.

The chain carries TRBV6-4 and TRBJ2-1; 11 bases are shared with TRBD2. CDR1 is MRHNA, CDR2 SNTAGT, per germline. With V trimmed by 3 bases and J by 7 bases, 5 bases remained unmatched. CDR3 length: 15 amino acids. The CDR3 bases are TGTGCCAGCAGTGAGGGACTAGCGGACTCAAATGAGCAGTTCTTC. Translating gives CASSEGLADSNEQFF.

This clonotype has more than one count but fewer than ten. The chain uses TRBV30 and TRBJ2-3; 7 bases fit TRBD2. Germline-derived CDR1 and CDR2 are GTSNPN and SVGIG (reference sequence). This CDR3 is built from 16 residues. Trimming at V came to 0 bases and at J to 4 bases, leaving 10 bases not matched to a gene. The chain's CDR3 is CAWSVPWGGGSDTQYF. For the CDR3, the DNA is TGTGCCTGGAGTGTACCGTGGGGCGGGGGATCAGATACGCAGTATTTT.